The T cell receptor beta chain under discussion was sequenced for a study of blood T cell repertoires in COVID-19. The overall study: Nucleic acid was either cDNA or gDNA, and it came from T cells, B-cell-depleted T cells, or PBMCs.

Trimming removed 4 bases from V and 6 bases from J; junction bases left unmatched: 1. There are 14 residues in the CDR3. Germline CDR1 is SGHRS and CDR2 is YFSETQ. This table comes from immunoSEQ multiplex PCR, and its TCRdb copy is limited to in-frame clones, with some not included. The table lists 130,000 to 150,000 clones, about 77% of them singletons, with less than 5.5% in the top ten. As to this clone: At the DNA level, this CDR3 is encoded by other sequences in the same sample as well.

The sequenced sample consisted of peripheral blood. The J gene is TRBJ1-6, the V gene TRBV5-1; 10 nucleotides align to TRBD1. The sequence came from a man aged 60 to 69 with acute or convalescent COVID-19. CDR3 loop: CASSRDRGNSPLHF. In DNA, the CDR3 is TGCGCCAGCAGCCGGGACAGGGGTAATTCACCCCTCCACTTT.